One and the same sample provided the 22 T cell receptor beta chains below, sequenced in a study of blood T cell repertoires in COVID-19. Sequencing used immunoSEQ multiplex PCR; TCRdb keeps in-frame clones, though not all of them. The sample holds 50,000 to 65,000 clones, about 82% seen once. Sequenced material: peripheral blood. The receptors originated from a man aged 70 or older with acute or convalescent COVID-19.

This clone was observed a single time. The rearrangement links TRBV5-1 to TRBJ2-7; possibly TRBD2 for D (6 bases). Trimming left V 0 bases short and J 3 bases short, with 10 bases between. The CDR3 sequence is 14 residues long. The germline V gene encodes CDR1 SGHRS and CDR2 YFSETQ. CDR3: CASSLGGLFYEQYF. CDR3 bases: TGCGCCAGCAGCTTGGGGGGACTCTTCTACGAGCAGTACTTC.

This chain connects TRBV5-5 to TRBJ1-6; perhaps TRBD1 as D (5 bases). Between the trimmed V and J ends, which lost 2 bases and 10 bases, there was a span of 10 bases. Germline assignment: CDR1 SGHKS and CDR2 YYEKEE (reference sequence). CDR3 size: 13 residues. CDR3 in DNA: TGTGCCAGCAGCTTAGGGGCAGCCTCACCCCTCCACTTT. It translates to CASSLGAASPLHF.

The chain combines TRBV7-9 with TRBJ2-3; TRBD1 agrees at 10 bases. Per the germline V gene, CDR1 is SEHNR and CDR2 is FQNEAQ (reference sequence). CDR3 length equals 19 residues. V gave up 7 bases and J gave up 2 bases; unmatched junction bases: 18. CDR3 sequence: CASTLGTGVWTGNTDTQYF. The CDR3 DNA reads TGTGCCAGCACACTCGGGACAGGGGTGTGGACAGGGAACACAGATACGCAGTATTTT.

The chain employs TRBV6-5 and TRBJ1-1; no firm D call. Looked up from germline, CDR1 is MNHEY and CDR2 is SVGAGI. V lost 6 bases, J lost 0 bases, and 11 bases lay in between. This CDR3 is built from 14 residues. CDR3 nucleotides: TGTGCCAGCAGGATAATTACGGTGAACACTGAAGCTTTCTTT. It yields the protein CASRIITVNTEAFF.

The V gene is TRBV4-1, the J gene TRBJ2-2; 10 bases map to TRBD1. With 4 bases clipped from V and 0 bases from J, the junction kept 2 bases outside the gene matches. The CDR3 length is 16 residues. Germline V lookup: CDR1 MGHRA, CDR2 YSYEKL. The CDR3 sequence: CASSPTGGSNTGELFF. The CDR3 DNA sequence: TGCGCCAGCAGCCCGACAGGGGGCTCGAACACCGGGGAGCTGTTTTTT.

The chain uses TRBV20-1 and TRBJ1-3; D ambiguous. Trimming shortened V by 3 bases and J by 0 bases, and 15 bases separated the two germline ends. The CDR3 has 16 amino acids. Germline-derived CDR1 and CDR2 are DFQATT and SNEGSKA (reference sequence). The CDR3 sequence is CSASNPGADSGNTIYF. In DNA, the CDR3 is TGCAGTGCTAGTAATCCGGGAGCAGACTCTGGAAACACCATATATTTT.

The rearrangement links TRBV20-1 to TRBJ2-3; 8 bases line up with TRBD2. The length of the CDR3 is 14 residues. Germline V lookup: CDR1 DFQATT, CDR2 SNEGSKA (reference sequence). V lost 3 bases and J lost 6; bases outside the gene matches: 8. Written as DNA, the CDR3 is TGCAGTGCTAGTAGAGGGACGGGGGGGGATACGCAGTATTTT. Translated, it gives CSASRGTGGDTQYF.

The rearrangement links TRBV4-2 to TRBJ1-2, with 8 bases fitting TRBD1. CDR1 is LGHNA, CDR2 YNFKEQ, per germline. This CDR3 is built from 16 residues. V shed 1 base and J 5 bases; nucleotides not matched to a gene: 9. This CDR3 is CASSQVGLQGVYGYTF. The CDR3, as DNA: TGTGCCAGCAGCCAAGTGGGGTTACAGGGGGTATATGGCTACACCTTC.

The V call is TRBV24-1, the J call TRBJ2-3; D unresolved. The ends were cut back, 5 bases at V and 4 bases at J, with 12 bases in the middle. The germline gives CDR1 KGHDR, CDR2 SFDVKD. The CDR3 runs 14 residues. The CDR3 nucleotides read TGTGCCACCAGTGGCCGAGGAAATGCAGATACGCAGTATTTT. This translates into CATSGRGNADTQYF.

The chain combines TRBV11-2 with TRBJ2-1, with D possibly matching TRBD1 (5 bases). Trimming cost V 1 base and J 10 bases, with 17 bases left between them. This CDR3 has 15 amino acids. CDR1 is SGHAT, CDR2 FQNNGV, per germline. Here the CDR3 reads CASSLVSDRKKEQFF. The CDR3 nucleotides are TGTGCCAGCAGCTTAGTTTCCGACAGAAAAAAGGAGCAGTTCTTC.

The gene calls are TRBV7-6 and TRBJ1-5; 7 bases map to TRBD1. The CDR3 runs to 15 residues. Germline assignment: CDR1 SGHVS and CDR2 FNYEAQ. V lost 5 bases to trimming and J lost 4 bases; unmatched junction nucleotides: 8. The CDR3 DNA follows: TGTGCCAGCAGCACCGGTTCAGGGGGGAATCAGCCCCAGCATTTT. It codes for CASSTGSGGNQPQHF.

This chain links TRBV5-6 with TRBJ1-2; the match to TRBD1 covers 8 bases. Germline loops: CDR1 SGHDT, CDR2 YYEEEE. The CDR3 loop spans 13 amino acids. The junction had 7 bases not matched to a gene; V was cut back by 7 bases and J by 5 bases. The DNA for the CDR3 is TGTGCCAGCGTCCTCAGGGGGCATTATGGCTACACCTTC. It yields the protein CASVLRGHYGYTF.

This chain connects TRBV6-5 to TRBJ2-5; a possible D gene is TRBD1 (5 bases). The ends were cut back, 2 bases at V and 2 bases at J, with 15 bases in the middle. Germline V gene data show CDR1 as MNHEY and CDR2 as SVGAGI. The CDR3 is made up of 16 amino acids. The CDR3 here is CASSYQGSPAQETQYF. The CDR3 DNA sequence: TGTGCCAGCAGTTACCAGGGTTCGCCGGCACAAGAGACCCAGTACTTC.

The chain recombines TRBV15 with TRBJ2-4; D gene unclear. CDR1 and CDR2 from the germline V gene are LNHNV and YYDKDF (reference sequence). Trimming took 5 bases from V and 0 from J, leaving 11 bases between them. This CDR3 has 15 amino acids. The CDR3: CATSEQTVAKNIQYF. The CDR3 nucleotides are TGTGCCACCAGCGAACAAACAGTAGCCAAAAACATTCAGTACTTC.

This chain links TRBV7-3 with TRBJ2-2; TRBD2 aligns across 7 bases. Germline CDR1 is SGHTA and CDR2 is FQGTGA. This CDR3 is built from 16 residues. V shed 6 bases and J 0 bases; nucleotides not matched to a gene: 7. CDR3 residues: CASRLEGTTNTGELFF. The CDR3, as DNA: TGTGCCAGCAGGTTAGAAGGGACTACGAACACCGGGGAGCTGTTTTTT.

This chain links TRBV10-1 with TRBJ2-3, with D perhaps matching TRBD2 (6 bases). The length of the CDR3 is 15 residues. V was cut by 2 bases and J by 2 bases, with 11 bases left in between. Germline-derived CDR1 and CDR2 are WNHNN and SYGVQD (reference sequence). For the CDR3, the DNA is TGCGCCAGCAGTGAGGGCTCGGGGGTCACAGATACGCAGTATTTT. Amino acid sequence: CASSEGSGVTDTQYF.

The J gene is TRBJ2-3, the V gene TRBV4-2, with 7 bases aligning to TRBD2. The CDR3 is made up of 16 amino acids. Trimming cost V 0 bases and J 2 bases; bases outside gene matches: 5. The germline gives CDR1 LGHNA, CDR2 YNFKEQ. CDR3 loop: CASSQEASGTTDTQYF. CDR3 nucleotides: TGTGCCAGCAGCCAAGAGGCTAGCGGTACCACAGATACGCAGTATTTT.

This clone has a single count. This chain links TRBV10-3 with TRBJ2-3, with D perhaps matching TRBD2 (5 bases). V dropped 3 bases and J dropped 4 bases, with 11 bases sitting between them. This CDR3 is 14 amino acids long. Germline V gene lookup returns CDR1 ENHRY and CDR2 SYGVKD. The CDR3 nucleotides are TGTGCCATCAGTGACGGGCAGGAGGCAGATACGCAGTATTTT. This encodes CAISDGQEADTQYF.

V and J are TRBV29-1 and TRBJ2-3, with D perhaps TRBD1 (6 bases). CDR1 is SQVTM, CDR2 ANQGSEA, per germline. The length of the CDR3 is 13 residues. V dropped 5 bases and J dropped 3 bases, with 12 bases sitting between them. The CDR3 DNA is TGCAGCGTTCAACAGGGATGGACAGATACGCAGTATTTT. As protein: CSVQQGWTDTQYF.

The CDR3 DNA is TGTGCCAGTAGGGGGGACAGGACCGAGACCCAGTACTTC. It encodes CASRGDRTETQYF. The gene calls are TRBV19 and TRBJ2-5, with 8 bases identical to TRBD1. Trimming took 6 bases from V and 5 from J; bases not matched to a gene: 5. The CDR3 extends over 13 amino acids. Per germline, CDR1 LNHDA and CDR2 SQIVND (reference sequence).

This rearrangement joins TRBV5-1 to TRBJ2-1; D is ambiguous. The germline V gene encodes CDR1 SGHRS and CDR2 YFSETQ. Trimming took off 4 bases at V and 10 bases at J, with 27 bases between the two ends. The CDR3 runs to 17 residues. The CDR3 sequence is CASSPISHAAETLEQFF. Written as DNA, the CDR3 is TGCGCCAGCAGCCCCATCTCGCATGCTGCGGAAACCCTAGAGCAGTTCTTC.

The rearrangement links TRBV24-1 to TRBJ2-3; 7 nucleotides match TRBD2. The CDR3 has 13 amino acids. The trim removed 5 bases at V and 4 bases at J, leaving 2 bases unmatched. The V gene's germline CDR1 is KGHDR and CDR2 SFDVKD. The CDR3 reads CATSASGSDTQYF. In DNA form, the CDR3 reads TGTGCCACCAGTGCTAGCGGTTCAGATACGCAGTATTTT.